The T cell receptor (beta chain) described here comes from a study of breast tumors, draining lymph nodes, adjacent tissues. In regard to this clonotype: Antigen: not known. A much larger clone sits a single nucleotide away, making a read error possible.

The lymph nodes were axillary draining lymph nodes from breast cancer patients. CDR1 SGHTS and CDR2 YDEGEE come from the germline V gene. CDR3 length equals 16 residues. Between the trimmed V and J ends, which lost 1 base and 5 bases, there was a span of 17 bases. Study results and caveats: Compared with basal-like, luminal-like tumors shared significantly more repertoire with nontumor tissue. Tumors had less TCR diversity than lymph nodes, more than nontumor tissue. Findings are consistent with lymph node origin and intratumoral expansion of most tumor T cells. Tumor T cell lymph node origin was a supported hypothesis, not proven.

TCRdb re-called the multiplex PCR reads through MiXCR, storing one row per CDR3 protein. The table lists more than 200,000 distinct CDR3 sequences, less than 40% of them singletons, with 1.4% in the top ten. The sequenced material came from axillary lymph node tissue. The chain joins TRBV5-8 to TRBJ2-3; D not certain. The sequence derives from a female donor with breast cancer. Some clones in this sample may be carry-over from other donors' samples. CDR3 in DNA: TGTGCCAGCAGCTTGCTCCCGGCACAGTTGGTAGATACGCAGTATTTT. As protein: CASSLLPAQLVDTQYF.